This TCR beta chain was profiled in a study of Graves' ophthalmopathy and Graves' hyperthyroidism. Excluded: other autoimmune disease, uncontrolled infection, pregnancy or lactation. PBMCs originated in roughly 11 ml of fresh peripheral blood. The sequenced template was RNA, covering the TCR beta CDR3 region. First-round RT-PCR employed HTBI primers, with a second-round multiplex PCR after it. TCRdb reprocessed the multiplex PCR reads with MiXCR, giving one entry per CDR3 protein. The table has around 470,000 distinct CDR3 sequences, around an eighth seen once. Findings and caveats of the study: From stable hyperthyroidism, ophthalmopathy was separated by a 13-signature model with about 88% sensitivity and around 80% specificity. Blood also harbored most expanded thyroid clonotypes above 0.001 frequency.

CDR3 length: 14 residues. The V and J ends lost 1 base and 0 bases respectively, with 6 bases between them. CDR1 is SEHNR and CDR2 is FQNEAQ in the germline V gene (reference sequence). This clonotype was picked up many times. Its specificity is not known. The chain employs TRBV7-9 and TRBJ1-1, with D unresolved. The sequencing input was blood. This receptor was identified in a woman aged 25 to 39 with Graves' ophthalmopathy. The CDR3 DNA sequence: TGTGCCAGCAGCTTAGAAGCGGTGAACACTGAAGCTTTCTTT. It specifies CASSLEAVNTEAFF.